This section outlines one T cell receptor beta chain sequence together with its context. Its antigen has not been determined. Nothing much larger sits one base from this clone, and base qualities are not available. The CDR3 regions of human TCRbeta chains were subjected to immunosequencing. For the original study's pipeline: TCRs in the repertoires were matched against a reference library of SARS-CoV-2-specific TCRs that had been generated with the MIRA antigen-specificity platform. Breadth meant the fraction of unique TCRs that were SARS-CoV-2-associated, whereas depth meant the fraction of total T cells that were SARS-CoV-2-associated. Using the MIRA data, each spike-specific TCR was mapped to the spike region that the TCR reacts to and placed in a CD4 or CD8 class. Log10-transformed breadth and depth values were compared by one-way ANOVA with Sidak's multiple comparisons tests. TCRdb limited this immuneACCESS table to in-frame rearrangements with V and J called. A share of clones is missing; checked studies link under half to unresolved V genes, and the rest is unexplained. That table supplies the V and J calls and clone size; D and trimming were determined from the DNA. In all, the sample holds over 150,000 clones, and about 86% of those were seen once. The ten largest clones represent around 10% of the sample.

V loses 1 base, J loses 5 bases, and the germline ends lie 8 bases apart. From the cysteine up to the phenylalanine, the CDR3 has a length of 14 residues. Only the CDR3 region is kept as DNA, spanning 42 bases read in frame from base 1. CDR1 LNHDA and CDR2 SQIVND were looked up in the germline V gene (reference sequence). The time point label on this specimen signifies: about 28 days (+/-7) after the second vaccine dose. Because spike-specific TCR depth and breadth did not differ between the two schedules, AZD1222 recipients who got a second dose at roughly 4 weeks were pooled with those who got a second dose at roughly 12 weeks. The vaccinee samples were drawn from two UK trials, COV001 and COV002, one of which was a single-blind randomized controlled phase 2/3 trial testing AZD1222 (ChAdOx1 nCoV-19) in healthy adults. For TCRbeta chain sequencing, PBMC samples from trial participants were taken at day 0 and at day 28 after the second dose.

The source of the sample is a study of T cell responses to AZD1222 COVID-19 vaccine (dated by TCRdb to the early 2020s). The study in broad terms: TCR sequencing was performed for 230 to 250 trial participants, of whom around 200 were given two doses of AZD1222 and around 25 were given two doses of MenACWY control vaccine. Enrollment into the trials was organized by age into subgroups of 18-55, 56-69 and 70-plus years, and those subgroups contained approximately 150, 30 and 60 TCR-sequenced participants, respectively. General conclusions and limits of the study: Conclusions about previously exposed vaccinees were limited because only six or seven AZD1222 recipients were SARS-CoV-2 seropositive at baseline. After two AZD1222 doses, spike-specific TCR breadth and depth were significantly higher than at day 0 and than in MenACWY recipients. Participants were mostly white British and included more females than males, and it was suggested by the authors that clonal diversity may have been underestimated. No day 14 peak-response samples were available, so repertoires were characterized only after the peak T cell response. In the small 56-69-year group, the increase in depth fell short of significance, most likely because of low power. Vaccine-associated CD4 TCRs spanned the whole spike protein, with dominant responses in regions 160-218 and 743-854. Reportedly, almost half of the unique spike-specific TCRs recognized epitopes lying outside the regions that are mutated in the B.1.351 and B.1.1.7 variants.

The chain is assembled from TRBV19 and TRBJ2-2; the D gene is perhaps TRBD2, from 6 matching bases. This TCR was recovered from an adult who received the AZD1222 COVID-19 vaccine. The material sequenced was peripheral blood, taken 28 days after the second AZD1222 dose. The DNA reads TGTGCCAGTAGTATAGGGACTAAGACCGGGGAGCTGTTTTTT. This sequence encodes CASSIGTKTGELFF.